This T cell receptor beta chain was observed in a study of cytomegalovirus exposure and HLA in healthy donors. The study ran its PCR with 60 Vbeta and 13 Jbeta primers. TCRdb keeps only in-frame clones here, not all; method: immunoSEQ multiplex PCR. Its table records 50,000 to 60,000 clones. The CDR3 contains 15 residues. Germline CDR1 SGHNT, CDR2 YYREEE (reference sequence). With V trimmed by 4 bases and J by 2 bases, 5 bases remained unmatched. This clonotype was sampled from a male donor in good health and CMV-seronegative. The chain joins TRBV5-4 to TRBJ2-7, with 11 bases fitting TRBD1. The sample taken for sequencing was PBMCs. CDR3 DNA: TGTGCCAGCAGCCAACGGGACAGGGGGGCCTACGAGCAGTACTTC. Translating gives CASSQRDRGAYEQYF.